The rows below give T cell receptor beta chains drawn from one sample of a study of blood T cell repertoires in COVID-19. The protocol was immunoSEQ multiplex PCR, while the TCRdb copy is restricted to in-frame clones and leaves out a portion. This table holds some 210,000 clones, about four fifths found once. Sequencing was done on a sample of peripheral blood. The receptors were sampled from a woman in her 70s with active or convalescent COVID-19. The CDR3 runs from the conserved cysteine through the conserved F or W. The D gene is left open where the match is weak. A row's size may be missing; if present it is once, few, many or a size class.

J: TRBJ2-7
D: .
size: .
V: TRBV6-5
DNA: TGTGCCAGCACCACGAGGAGCGGAAAGCAGTACTTC
CDR3: CASTTRSGKQYF

J: TRBJ2-3
D: TRBD2
size: .
V: TRBV5-4
DNA: TGTGCCAGCAGCTTAAGGACTAGCGGGAGGACAGATACGCAGTATTTT
CDR3: CASSLRTSGRTDTQYF

J: TRBJ2-7
D: .
size: .
V: TRBV7-2
DNA: TGTGCCAGCAGTAAAGGGGCGTCGTCGTCCTACGAGCAGTACTTC
CDR3: CASSKGASSSYEQYF

J: TRBJ2-2
D: .
size: .
V: TRBV19
DNA: TGTGCCAGTAGGAACGGGAACACCGGGGAGCTGTTTTTT
CDR3: CASRNGNTGELFF

J: TRBJ2-2
D: TRBD1
size: few
V: TRBV5-1
DNA: TGCGCCAGCAGCATGGGACAGATGAACACCGGGGAGCTGTTTTTT
CDR3: CASSMGQMNTGELFF

J: TRBJ2-2
D: .
size: .
V: TRBV12-5
DNA: TGTGCTAGTGGTTTGGCAGGGACGAACACCGGGGAGCTGTTTTTT
CDR3: CASGLAGTNTGELFF

J: TRBJ1-2
D: .
size: .
V: TRBV3-1/TRBV3-2
DNA: TGTGCCAGCAGTAGTGACTATGGCTACACCTTC
CDR3: CASSSDYGYTF

J: TRBJ2-2
D: TRBD1
size: once
V: TRBV29-1
DNA: TGCAGCGTTGTGAGATGGGACAGGGCGAGCGGGGAGCTGTTTTTT
CDR3: CSVVRWDRASGELFF

J: TRBJ2-7
D: TRBD2
size: .
V: TRBV6-1
DNA: TGTGCCAGCAGTGAAAGGTCTAGCGGGAGTTACGAGCAGTACTTC
CDR3: CASSERSSGSYEQYF

J: TRBJ1-1
D: .
size: .
V: TRBV6-1
DNA: TGTGCCAGCAGTGAAGCGCCGACAGGGAACACTGAAGCTTTCTTT
CDR3: CASSEAPTGNTEAFF

J: TRBJ2-7
D: TRBD1
size: .
V: TRBV18
DNA: TGTGCCAGCTCACGGGAAGTTGGACAGGGGAGTGAATCCGAGCAGTACTTC
CDR3: CASSREVGQGSESEQYF

J: TRBJ1-6
D: TRBD1
size: .
V: TRBV5-6
DNA: TGTGCCAGCAGCTATAGACAGGGATGGGGGTCACCCCTCCACTTT
CDR3: CASSYRQGWGSPLHF

J: TRBJ2-5
D: TRBD2
size: .
V: TRBV28
DNA: TGTGCCAGCAGCTACGGGACTAGCGGGAGGGAGACCCAGTACTTC
CDR3: CASSYGTSGRETQYF

J: TRBJ2-7
D: TRBD1
size: once
V: TRBV28
DNA: TGTGCCAGCAGTCTACGGGGACAGGGCTTTACCTACGAGCAGTACTTC
CDR3: CASSLRGQGFTYEQYF

J: TRBJ2-7
D: .
size: .
V: TRBV20-1
DNA: TGCAGTGCTAGGAAGGGGTCCGAGCAGTACTTC
CDR3: CSARKGSEQYF

J: TRBJ1-2
D: TRBD1
size: .
V: TRBV19
DNA: TGTGCCAGTAGTATAGATGACAGGGGGCATGATGGCTACACCTTC
CDR3: CASSIDDRGHDGYTF

J: TRBJ2-7
D: TRBD1
size: .
V: TRBV29-1
DNA: TGCAGCGTCTGCCCTGGACAGGGGGCGACCTACGAGCAGTACTTC
CDR3: CSVCPGQGATYEQYF

J: TRBJ2-7
D: .
size: .
V: TRBV7-9
DNA: TGTGCCAGCAGCCTAACAGGGAGCTCCTACGAGCAGTACTTC
CDR3: CASSLTGSSYEQYF

J: TRBJ1-3
D: .
size: .
V: TRBV19
DNA: TGTGCCAGTAGCCGTTCGGAATCAGGAATCTCTGGAAACACCATATATTTT
CDR3: CASSRSESGISGNTIYF

J: TRBJ2-7
D: .
size: .
V: TRBV11-3
DNA: TGTGCCAGCAGCTTTGGGGCTAGGTACGAGCAGTACTTC
CDR3: CASSFGARYEQYF

J: TRBJ2-5
D: TRBD1
size: .
V: TRBV7-3
DNA: TGTGCCAGCAGTAGGGACAGGCAAGAGACCCAGTACTTC
CDR3: CASSRDRQETQYF

J: TRBJ1-4
D: TRBD1
size: .
V: TRBV7-3
DNA: TGTGCCAGCAGCTTACCGGCTTGGAGGGGGCGAAGTGAAAAACTGTTTTTT
CDR3: CASSLPAWRGRSEKLFF